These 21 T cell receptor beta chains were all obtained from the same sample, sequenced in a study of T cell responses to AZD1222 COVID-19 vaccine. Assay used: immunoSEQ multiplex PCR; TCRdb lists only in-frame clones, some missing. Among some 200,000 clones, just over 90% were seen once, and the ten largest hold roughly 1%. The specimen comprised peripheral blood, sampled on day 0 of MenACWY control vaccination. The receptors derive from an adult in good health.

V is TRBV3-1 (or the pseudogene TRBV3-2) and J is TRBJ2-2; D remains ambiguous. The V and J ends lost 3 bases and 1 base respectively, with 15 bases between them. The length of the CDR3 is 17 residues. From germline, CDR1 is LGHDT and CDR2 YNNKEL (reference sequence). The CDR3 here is CASSQRPAWGNTGELFF. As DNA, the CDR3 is TGTGCCAGCAGCCAGAGGCCGGCCTGGGGGAACACCGGGGAGCTGTTTTTT.

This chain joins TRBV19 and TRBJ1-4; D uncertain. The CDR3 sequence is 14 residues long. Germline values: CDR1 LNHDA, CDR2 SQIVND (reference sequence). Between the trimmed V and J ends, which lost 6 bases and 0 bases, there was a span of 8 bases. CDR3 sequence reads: CASRYSATNEKLFF. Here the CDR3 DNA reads TGTGCCAGTAGGTACAGTGCAACTAATGAAAAACTGTTTTTT.

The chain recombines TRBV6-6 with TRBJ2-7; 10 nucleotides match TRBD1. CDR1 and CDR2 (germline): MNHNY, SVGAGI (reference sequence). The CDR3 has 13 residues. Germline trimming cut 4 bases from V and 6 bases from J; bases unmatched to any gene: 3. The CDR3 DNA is TGTGCCAGCAGTTCCGGGACAGGGGTCGAGCAGTACTTC. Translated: CASSSGTGVEQYF.

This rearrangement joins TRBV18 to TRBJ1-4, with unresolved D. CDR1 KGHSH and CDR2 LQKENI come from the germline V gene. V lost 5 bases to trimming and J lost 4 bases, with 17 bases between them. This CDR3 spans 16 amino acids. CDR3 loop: CASSSKNGILNEKLFF. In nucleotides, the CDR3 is TGTGCCAGCTCATCAAAGAACGGGATACTTAATGAAAAACTGTTTTTT.

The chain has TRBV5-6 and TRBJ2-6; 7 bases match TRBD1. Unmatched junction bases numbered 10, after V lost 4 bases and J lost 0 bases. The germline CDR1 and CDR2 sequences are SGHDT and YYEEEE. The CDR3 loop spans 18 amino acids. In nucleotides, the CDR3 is TGTGCCAGCAGCCGTCCGGGACAGTCACGCTCTGGGGCCAACGTCCTGACTTTC. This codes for CASSRPGQSRSGANVLTF.

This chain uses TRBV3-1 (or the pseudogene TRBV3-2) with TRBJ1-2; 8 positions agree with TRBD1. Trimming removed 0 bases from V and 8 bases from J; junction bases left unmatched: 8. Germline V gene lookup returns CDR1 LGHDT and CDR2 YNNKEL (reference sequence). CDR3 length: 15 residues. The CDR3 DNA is TGTGCCAGCAGCCAAGATTTAACAGGGGGTAGCGGCTACACCTTC. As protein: CASSQDLTGGSGYTF.

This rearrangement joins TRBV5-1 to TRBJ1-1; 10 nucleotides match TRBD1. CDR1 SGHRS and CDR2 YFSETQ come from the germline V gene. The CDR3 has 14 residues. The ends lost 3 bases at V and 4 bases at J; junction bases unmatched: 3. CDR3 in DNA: TGCGCCAGCAGCTCAGACAGGGGGCCCACTGAAGCTTTCTTT. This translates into CASSSDRGPTEAFF.

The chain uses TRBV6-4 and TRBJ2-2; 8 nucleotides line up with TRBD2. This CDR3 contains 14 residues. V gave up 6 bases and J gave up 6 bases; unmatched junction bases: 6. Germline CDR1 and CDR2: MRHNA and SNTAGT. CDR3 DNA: TGTGCCAGCAGCAGCGGGGGTCTCGCCGGGGAGCTGTTTTTT. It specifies CASSSGGLAGELFF.

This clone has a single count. The CDR3 reads CASSRTGDFGNQPQHF. CDR3 nucleotide sequence: TGTGCCAGCAGCCGGACAGGGGACTTCGGCAATCAGCCCCAGCATTTT. The chain couples TRBV7-9 to TRBJ1-5, with 9 bases identical to TRBD1. Germline V lookup: CDR1 SEHNR, CDR2 FQNEAQ (reference sequence). The ends lost 5 bases at V and 2 bases at J; junction bases unmatched: 7. The CDR3 runs 16 residues.

The CDR3 DNA follows: TGTGCCAGTGGGACAGGGGGCTCTTGGTATGGCTACACCTTC. It codes for CASGTGGSWYGYTF. The chain is built from TRBV19 and TRBJ1-2; TRBD1 aligns across 12 bases. V was pared by 8 bases and J by 5 bases, with 6 bases of the junction left unmatched. Germline V gives CDR1 LNHDA, CDR2 SQIVND (reference sequence). The CDR3 length is 14 residues.

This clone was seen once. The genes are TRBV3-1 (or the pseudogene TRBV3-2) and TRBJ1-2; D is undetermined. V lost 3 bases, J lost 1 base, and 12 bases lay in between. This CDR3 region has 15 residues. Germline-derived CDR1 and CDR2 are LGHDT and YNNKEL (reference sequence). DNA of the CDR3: TGTGCCAGCAGCCATAACGACCGACTTAACTATGGCTACACCTTC. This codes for CASSHNDRLNYGYTF.

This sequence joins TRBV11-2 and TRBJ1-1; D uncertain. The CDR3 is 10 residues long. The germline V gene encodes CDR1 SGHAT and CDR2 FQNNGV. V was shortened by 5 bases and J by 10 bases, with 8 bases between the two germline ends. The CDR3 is CASSTIGAFF. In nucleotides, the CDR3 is TGTGCCAGCAGCACTATCGGAGCTTTCTTT.

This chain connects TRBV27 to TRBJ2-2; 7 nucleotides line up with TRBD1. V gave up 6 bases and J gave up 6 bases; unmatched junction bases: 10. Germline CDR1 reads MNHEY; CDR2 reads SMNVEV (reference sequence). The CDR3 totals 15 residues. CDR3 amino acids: CASSQYRGPAGELFF. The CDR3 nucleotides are TGTGCCAGCAGCCAATACAGGGGACCGGCCGGGGAGCTGTTTTTT.

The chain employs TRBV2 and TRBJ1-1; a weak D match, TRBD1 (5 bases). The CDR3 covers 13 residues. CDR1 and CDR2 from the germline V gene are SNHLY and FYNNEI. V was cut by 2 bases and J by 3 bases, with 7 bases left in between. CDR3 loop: CASSEQGYTEAFF. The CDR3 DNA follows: TGTGCCAGCAGTGAACAGGGATACACTGAAGCTTTCTTT.

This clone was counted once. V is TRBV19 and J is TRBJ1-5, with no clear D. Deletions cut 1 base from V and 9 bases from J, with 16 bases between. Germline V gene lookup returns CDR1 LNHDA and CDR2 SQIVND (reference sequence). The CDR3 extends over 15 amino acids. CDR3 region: CASSIGREVNGPQHF. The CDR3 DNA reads TGTGCCAGTAGTATAGGTAGGGAAGTTAACGGGCCCCAGCATTTT.

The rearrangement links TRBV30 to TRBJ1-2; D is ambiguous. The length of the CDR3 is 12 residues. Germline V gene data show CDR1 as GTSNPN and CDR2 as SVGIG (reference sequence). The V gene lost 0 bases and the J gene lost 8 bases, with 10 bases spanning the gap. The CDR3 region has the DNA TGTGCCTGGAGTGTTCAGGAGGACGGCTACACCTTC. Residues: CAWSVQEDGYTF.

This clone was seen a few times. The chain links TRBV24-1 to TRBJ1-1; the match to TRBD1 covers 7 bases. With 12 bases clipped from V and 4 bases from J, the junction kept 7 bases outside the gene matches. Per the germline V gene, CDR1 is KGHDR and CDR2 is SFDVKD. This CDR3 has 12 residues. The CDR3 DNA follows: TGTGCCGCGAAACAGGGGACCACTGAAGCTTTCTTT. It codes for CAAKQGTTEAFF.

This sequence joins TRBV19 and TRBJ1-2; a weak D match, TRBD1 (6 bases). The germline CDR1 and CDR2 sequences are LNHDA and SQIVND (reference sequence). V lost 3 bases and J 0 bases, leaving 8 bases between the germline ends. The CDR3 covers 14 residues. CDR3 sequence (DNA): TGTGCCAGTAGTATCCGGGACACTAACTATGGCTACACCTTC. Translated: CASSIRDTNYGYTF.

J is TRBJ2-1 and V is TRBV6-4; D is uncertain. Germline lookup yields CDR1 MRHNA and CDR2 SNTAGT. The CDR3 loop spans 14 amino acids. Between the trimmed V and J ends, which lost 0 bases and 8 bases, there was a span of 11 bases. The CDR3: CASSDSISEDEQFF. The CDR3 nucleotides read TGTGCCAGCAGTGACTCGATATCTGAGGATGAGCAGTTCTTC.

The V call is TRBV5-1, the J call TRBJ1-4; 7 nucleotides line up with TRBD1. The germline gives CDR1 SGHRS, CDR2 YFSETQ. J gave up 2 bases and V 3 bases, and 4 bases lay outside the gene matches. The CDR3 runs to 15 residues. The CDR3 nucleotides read TGCGCCAGCAGCTATGGGACAGCCACTAATGAAAAACTGTTTTTT. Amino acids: CASSYGTATNEKLFF.

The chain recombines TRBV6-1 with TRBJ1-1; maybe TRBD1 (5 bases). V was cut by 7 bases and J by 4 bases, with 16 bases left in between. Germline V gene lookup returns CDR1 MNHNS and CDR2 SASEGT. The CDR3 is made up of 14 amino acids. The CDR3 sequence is CASTKGAWGTEAFF. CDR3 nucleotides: TGTGCCAGCACCAAAGGGGCCTGGGGCACTGAAGCTTTCTTT.